A single sample gave rise to the 25 T cell receptor beta chains below, sequenced in a study of T cells in Graves' hyperthyroidism and ophthalmopathy. RNA transcripts gave rise to amplified TCR beta CDR3 regions. During a first-round RT-PCR of the TCR CDR3, the HTBI primer set was used. TCRdb itself ran the multiplex PCR reads through MiXCR, one entry per CDR3 protein. The data show some 530,000 distinct CDR3 sequences, with around a fifth seen just once and about half held by the top ten. Sequenced sample: blood. These receptors came from an older woman with Graves' ophthalmopathy.

The rearrangement uses TRBV20-1 and TRBJ2-5; TRBD2 matches at 9 bases. Trimming removed 6 bases from V and 4 bases from J; junction bases left unmatched: 6. This CDR3 is 13 amino acids long. Germline V gives CDR1 DFQATT, CDR2 SNEGSKA (reference sequence). As DNA, the CDR3 is TGCAGTGCCGTTAGCGGGAGTCTAGAGACCCAGTACTTC. Translating it yields CSAVSGSLETQYF.

The J gene is TRBJ2-1, the V gene TRBV5-1; D may match TRBD1 or TRBD2 (5 bases each). Trimming cost V 2 bases and J 3 bases, with 12 bases left between them. Per germline, CDR1 SGHRS and CDR2 YFSETQ. This CDR3 has 15 residues. This CDR3 reads CASSFQYGGYNEQFF. CDR3 coding DNA: TGCGCCAGCAGCTTCCAATATGGGGGCTACAATGAGCAGTTCTTC. Using reference TRBV5-1 and TRBJ2-1 for the parts outside the CDR3, the full variable domain is KAGVTQTPRYLIKTRGQQVTLSCSPISGHRSVSWYQQTPGQGLQFLFEYFSETQRNKGNFPGRFSGRQFSNSRSEMNVSTLELGDSALYLCASSFQYGGYNEQFFGPGTRLTVL.

Many counts were recorded for this clonotype. The chain employs TRBV20-1 and TRBJ1-5; tentatively, D is TRBD1 (5 bases). Germline V gene lookup returns CDR1 DFQATT and CDR2 SNEGSKA (reference sequence). Trimming removed 0 bases from V and 6 bases from J, with 18 bases in between. The CDR3 is 16 residues long. The CDR3 DNA reads TGCAGTGCTAGAGATTGGGTGGCGGGGCTAGGTCAGCCCCAGCATTTT. Translated: CSARDWVAGLGQPQHF.

The sample holds a few counts of this clonotype. J is TRBJ1-5 and V is TRBV18, with D possibly being TRBD1 (5 bases). CDR1 and CDR2 (germline): KGHSH, LQKENI. This CDR3 region has 16 residues. The germline V and J ends were trimmed by 4 bases and 0 bases, with 13 bases remaining between them. For the CDR3, the DNA is TGTGCCAGCTCACTCGGGACGCCATCTAGCAATCAGCCCCAGCATTTT. Residues: CASSLGTPSSNQPQHF.

Concerning this clonotype: This could be a read error, since a much larger clone is one nucleotide away. This rearrangement joins TRBV2 to TRBJ2-1; possibly TRBD2 for D (6 bases). The CDR3 covers 15 residues. V lost 6 bases, J lost 8 bases, and 20 bases lay in between. Looked up from germline, CDR1 is SNHLY and CDR2 is FYNNEI. The CDR3, as DNA: TGTGCCAGCAGCGCCCAGACTCGGGGGATGGATGAGCAGTTCTTC. Translation: CASSAQTRGMDEQFF.

In this sample, this clonotype turned up many times. CDR3 sequence (DNA): TGTGCCAGCACCTCAGCGGTGTTAGGAGCTTTCTTT. It translates to CASTSAVLGAFF. The genes are TRBV28 and TRBJ1-1, with D unclear. V gave up 7 bases and J gave up 10 bases, with 16 bases separating them. This CDR3 region has 12 residues. The germline V gene encodes CDR1 MDHEN and CDR2 SYDVKM.

This clonotype was seen many times. The chain carries TRBV2 and TRBJ2-1, with D hard to call. Between the trimmed V and J ends, which lost 3 bases and 3 bases, there was a span of 9 bases. There are 14 residues in the CDR3. CDR1 and CDR2 from the germline V gene are SNHLY and FYNNEI. The CDR3 sequence is CASSDQEFYNEQFF. The CDR3 bases are TGTGCCAGCAGTGATCAAGAATTCTACAATGAGCAGTTCTTC.

V usage is TRBV3-1 and J usage is TRBJ1-4; D is unclear. This CDR3 contains 13 residues. CDR1 is LGHDT and CDR2 is YNNKEL in the germline V gene (reference sequence). Trimming cost V 1 base and J 0 bases, with 0 bases left between them. The CDR3 coding sequence is TGTGCCAGCAGCCAAGCAACTAATGAAAAACTGTTTTTT. Its protein is CASSQATNEKLFF.

The V call is TRBV19, the J call TRBJ2-1; TRBD1 matches at 8 bases. Germline V gene sequence: CDR1 LNHDA, CDR2 SQIVND (reference sequence). With V trimmed by 5 bases and J by 5 bases, 11 bases remained unmatched. CDR3 length: 16 residues. The CDR3 region has the DNA TGTGCCAGTAGTTACCTCACCGGACAGGGAGACAATGAGCAGTTCTTC. Residues: CASSYLTGQGDNEQFF.

This clonotype was seen many times. The rearrangement links TRBV6-1 to TRBJ2-2; D not resolved. The CDR3 covers 15 residues. Germline V lookup: CDR1 MNHNS, CDR2 SASEGT. Trimming stripped 5 bases from V and 0 bases from J, with 10 bases between. CDR3 loop: CASSPPAANTGELFF. The CDR3 bases are TGTGCCAGCAGTCCACCGGCCGCGAACACCGGGGAGCTGTTTTTT.

The CDR3 DNA is TGTGCCAGCAGCTGGGACGGGCTCTATGGCTACACCTTC. It yields the protein CASSWDGLYGYTF. This rearrangement joins TRBV11-2 to TRBJ1-2; perhaps TRBD1 as D (5 bases). V was clipped by 4 bases and J by 4 bases, with 10 bases between them. There are 13 residues in the CDR3. CDR1 SGHAT and CDR2 FQNNGV come from the germline V gene.

This chain links TRBV11-2 with TRBJ1-5; D is undetermined. Between the trimmed V and J ends, which lost 1 base and 3 bases, there was a span of 7 bases. The CDR3 consists of 14 residues. Per the germline V gene, CDR1 is SGHAT and CDR2 is FQNNGV. The CDR3 sequence is CASSLAPDNQPQHF. The CDR3 DNA sequence: TGTGCCAGCAGCTTAGCTCCCGACAATCAGCCCCAGCATTTT.

This clonotype was seen a handful of times. The rearrangement joins TRBV30 to TRBJ1-5; the D is unclear. V was shortened by 8 bases and J by 3 bases, with 14 bases between the two germline ends. The CDR3 has 13 residues. CDR1 is GTSNPN and CDR2 is SVGIG in the germline V gene (reference sequence). CDR3 nucleotides: TGTGCCCTCGGGCAGGCGGCCAATCAGCCCCAGCATTTT. Translated, it gives CALGQAANQPQHF.

This clonotype showed up many times. The J gene is TRBJ2-5, the V gene TRBV12-3 or TRBV12-4; the D gene is possibly TRBD2 (5 bases). V was clipped by 1 base and J by 7 bases, with 13 bases between them. The CDR3 is 14 amino acids. The CDR3 region has the DNA TGTGCCAGCAGTTTAGGGACTGGGAGTGGGACCCAGTACTTC. This encodes CASSLGTGSGTQYF.

This clonotype was counted between two and nine times. The V gene is TRBV19, the J gene TRBJ1-1; D is unresolved. The CDR3 runs to 15 residues. Trimming took 1 base from V and 6 from J, leaving 15 bases between them. The germline V gene has CDR1 LNHDA and CDR2 SQIVND (reference sequence). The CDR3 protein is CASSIVGSVDPEAFF. CDR3 nucleotides: TGTGCCAGTAGTATAGTAGGTTCGGTTGATCCTGAAGCTTTCTTT.

The gene calls are TRBV2 and TRBJ1-4, with 7 bases aligning to TRBD1. The V segment lost 4 bases and the J segment 3 bases; nucleotides outside the gene matches: 2. Looked up from germline, CDR1 is SNHLY and CDR2 is FYNNEI. The CDR3 consists of 14 residues. CDR3 sequence reads: CASSGQGPNEKLFF. The DNA of the CDR3 is TGTGCCAGCAGTGGACAGGGACCTAATGAAAAACTGTTTTTT.

A note on this clonotype: At one boundary the junction diverges from the germline segment, which might be a read error. The V call is TRBV11-2, the J call TRBJ2-3, with 13 positions matching TRBD2. CDR1 is SGHAT, CDR2 FQNNGV, per germline. CDR3 length: 19 amino acids. The CDR3 DNA sequence: TGTGCCAACAGCTCCCCCAGGCGGACTAGCGGGAGCCGTAAAGATACGCAGTATTTT. Its translation: CANSSPRRTSGSRKDTQYF.

In regard to this clonotype: A clone one base away is much larger, so this may be a read error. This sequence joins TRBV28 and TRBJ2-7; D is uncertain. The CDR3 has 12 residues. The V gene's germline CDR1 is MDHEN and CDR2 SYDVKM. For the CDR3, the DNA is TGTGCCAGCAGTTTGAGGTTCTACAAGCAGTACTTC. Translated: CASSLRFYKQYF.

The table lists this clonotype with a few counts. This sequence joins TRBV18 and TRBJ1-1; a possible D gene is TRBD1 (6 bases). Germline V gene sequence: CDR1 KGHSH, CDR2 LQKENI. The CDR3 spans 13 residues. The V gene lost 8 bases and the J gene lost 7 bases, with 17 bases spanning the gap. CDR3 in amino acids: CASESSGGLEAFF. CDR3 nucleotide sequence: TGTGCCAGCGAATCCTCGGGGGGCCTTGAAGCTTTCTTT.

J is TRBJ1-2 and V is TRBV28; D not resolved. Deletions cut 8 bases from V and 0 bases from J, with 7 bases between. The CDR3 sequence is 12 residues long. In germline, CDR1 is MDHEN, CDR2 SYDVKM. Written as DNA, the CDR3 is TGTGCCAGCCGGGAGGCTAACTATGGCTACACCTTC. This encodes CASREANYGYTF.

This sequence joins TRBV6-1 and TRBJ2-7, with 7 bases lining up with TRBD1. CDR1 is MNHNS, CDR2 SASEGT, per germline. V shed 8 bases, J shed 5 bases, and the junction held 12 bases outside the gene matches. There are 14 residues in the CDR3. This CDR3 is CASREQGTGHEQYF. For the CDR3, the DNA is TGTGCCAGCCGCGAACAGGGGACCGGCCACGAGCAGTACTTC.

The V call is TRBV2, the J call TRBJ1-1; possibly TRBD1 for D (6 bases). The CDR3 is made up of 14 amino acids. V dropped 6 bases and J dropped 5 bases, with 16 bases sitting between them. Germline V gene sequence: CDR1 SNHLY, CDR2 FYNNEI. The CDR3 spells CASRLTGVGTEAFF. The CDR3 DNA is TGTGCCAGCAGACTGACAGGAGTGGGAACTGAAGCTTTCTTT.

This chain uses TRBV6-2 or TRBV6-3 with TRBJ2-3; perhaps TRBD1 as D (6 bases). Trimming removed 5 bases at V and 2 bases at J, with 29 bases between. The CDR3 length is 20 residues. The germline V gene has CDR1 MNHEY and CDR2 SVGEGT. CDR3 bases: TGTGCCAGCAGTGCGCATCCGACAGGCGGCACTTCAGCCTACACAGATACGCAGTATTTT. Its translation: CASSAHPTGGTSAYTDTQYF.

This chain links TRBV20-1 with TRBJ2-1; the match to TRBD2 covers 9 bases. From germline, CDR1 is DFQATT and CDR2 SNEGSKA (reference sequence). J gave up 3 bases and V 6 bases, and 6 bases lay outside the gene matches. This CDR3 has 14 amino acids. The CDR3 DNA sequence: TGCAGTGCCGCCGAGACTAGCGGCTACAATGAGCAGTTCTTC. This sequence encodes CSAAETSGYNEQFF.

Only a few counts were recorded for this clonotype. The V call is TRBV6-1, the J call TRBJ2-7; TRBD2 matches 7 bases. Germline assignment: CDR1 MNHNS and CDR2 SASEGT. V shed 8 bases and J 5 bases; nucleotides not matched to a gene: 6. The CDR3 loop spans 12 amino acids. The CDR3 reads CASGRGSNEQYF. CDR3 nucleotides: TGTGCCAGCGGGAGGGGATCGAACGAGCAGTACTTC.